This T cell receptor (beta chain) was sequenced during a study of shared clonotypes between healthy human individuals. The germline gives CDR1 SGHDN, CDR2 FVKESK. This CDR3 is built from 17 residues. The trim removed 0 bases at V and 0 bases at J, leaving 8 bases unmatched. Generated by immunoSEQ multiplex PCR, the TCRdb table keeps only in-frame clones and is missing some. The sample lists around 2.5 million clones, 90% to 95% occurring once. Source material: naive CD4+ T cells from PBMCs. Specified subset: CD45RA+ positively selected. The J gene is TRBJ2-7, the V gene TRBV14; 7 bases are shared with TRBD1. This TCR came from a man aged 18 to 30 in good health. Some clones in this sample may be carry-over from other donors' samples. Here the CDR3 reads CASSQDRGQGSSYEQYF. The CDR3 region has the DNA TGTGCCAGCAGCCAAGATAGGGGGCAGGGGAGCTCCTACGAGCAGTACTTC.